This T cell receptor (delta chain) is drawn from a study of delta chains in infants with herpesvirus infections (dated by TCRdb to the early 2020s). With regard to the full study: To characterize gammadelta T cell responses to primary cytomegalovirus (CMV) infection, researchers prospectively followed a birth cohort of Ugandan infants starting at birth. The study searched for a public fetal Vdelta1/Vgamma8 gammadelta TCR clonotype in infants who acquired CMV infection after birth. Using PBMC, gammadelta TCRs were sequenced for 15 to 20 CMV-infected infants, one of whom was congenitally infected, and for several CMV-uninfected infants who had enough sample available. Infant blood samples fell into approximate age groups of 1.5, 4, 8 and 12 months. Previously published Belgian fetal and cord blood gammadelta TCR data were included only for comparison and were not generated in this cohort. Overall study results and their limits: In CMV-uninfected infants, the public clonotype might still be present but below the detection limit. Of about 18 CMV-infected infants, several carried the public Vdelta1 clonotype: three infants infected postnatally before 120 days of age and the congenitally infected infant. The public clonotype was detected only at the first time point after infection and was not found in uninfected infants or in infants infected after 120 days. Within Vdelta1 cells, the frequency of the public clonotype appeared to be inversely correlated with age at infection and to decay rapidly, seemingly not persisting past roughly two months. A small sample size and the lack of race- or environment-matched controls were noted by the authors, because CMV is acquired by nearly all Ugandans before adulthood.

This clone was detected a few times. Its antigen remains unidentified. Possible read error: a much larger clone is one base away. The germline V gene yields TSWWSYY for CDR1 and QGS for CDR2. CDR3 length: 19 amino acids, cysteine to phenylalanine. The retained sequence is limited to the CDR3, 57 bases, with the frame set at the first base. The library came from RT-PCR. To generate TCR cDNA, PBMC RNA underwent reverse transcription with SuperScript II using gamma-chain- and delta-chain-specific primers. After purification with AMPure XP beads, the cDNA was amplified and indexed with Illumina adapters using the Nextera XT Index Kit. Sequencing of gammadelta TCR libraries was carried out on an Illumina MiSeq using a V2 300-cycle kit. In the original analysis: Using MiXCR v2.1.12, CDR3 sequences were assembled, and reads were mapped onto D, J and V genes obtained from GenBank. VDJtools v1.2.1 was used to carry out repertoire analyses of the CDR3 clonotypes. In TCRdb, clones were called once more from the public reads by CATT, and rows of identical DNA were later combined. These V and J calls originate from TCRdb's pipeline instead of the authors' own analysis. The sample data list some 470 delta-chain clones, and 15% to 25% of these were observed just once. The ten top clones hold about 15% of the sample.

Infants were enrolled after their mothers, pregnant women receiving prenatal care in Kampala, Uganda, were recruited, and documentation of maternal HIV status was required. Families received weekly visits, and collection of infant clinical information, oral swabs and peripheral blood began at 6 weeks of age and continued every 4 months after that. After blood was collected in heparin tubes, PBMC were isolated using Ficoll-Paque density gradient centrifugation and then cryopreserved. The rearrangement combines TRDV1 with TRDJ1; tentative D gene TRDD3, with 6 bases matching. The material was peripheral blood, obtained at time point 1 of longitudinal follow-up. The clonotype originates from a human donor who was a Ugandan infant, either HIV-exposed or HIV-unexposed (not recorded which). The CDR3 region reads CALAELMVNPDTRTDKLIF. The nucleotide sequence reads as follows: TGTGCTCTTGCGGAACTAATGGTGAACCCCGATACGCGGACCGATAAACTCATCTTT.